This entry is about one T cell receptor (beta chain). Its antigen has not been determined. One base away there is no much larger clone; base qualities are not given. This entry comes from a study of cytomegalovirus exposure and HLA in healthy donors (dated by TCRdb to 2017 to 2019). General notes on the study: An earlier analysis of some 600 of the donors reported approximately 300 Gb of sequence data and 95 million to 140 million unique TCR beta sequences obtained from 150 million to 200 million T cells. The study used immunosequencing to profile the T cell repertoires of 666 subjects and linked those repertoires to cytomegalovirus serostatus. About 300 gigabases of sequencing data and approximately 80 million unique TCR sequences were included in an early release covering several hundred HLA-typed donors. Of the approximately 400 genotyped donors, roughly 80% were placed in the genetic ancestry cluster associated with self-reported Caucasian donors. High-throughput TCR immunosequencing, statistical association of individual TCRs with disease status, and machine learning were combined to predict cytomegalovirus infection status. The study was designed to test whether signatures of past pathogen exposure could be identified by cataloging public T cell receptors. Among 300 to 500 genotyped donors of the cohort, an average of roughly 230,000 unique TCR beta nucleotide sequences was sequenced per donor, of which about 20% were non-productive. Class I and class II HLA loci were covered by the typing at four-digit resolution. An earlier analysis of 500 to 750 of the donors applied high-throughput TCR beta sequencing to assess whether each TCR beta V gene segment acted as functional or pseudogenic. The number of typed donors differed by locus: roughly 629-640 for A, B, C, DRB1 and DQB1; approximately 520 for DQA1; over 600 for DPA1; and around 470 for DPB1. Because of strong linkage in the cohort, roughly five DR-DQ haplotypes were treated as single units for association and clustering. All discovery cohort repertoires had been generated using a single sequencing platform. A later genetic analysis used genome-wide SNP genotypes for 398 of the 666 donors, treating that subset as a discovery cohort. To study patterns of TCR occurrence, a later analysis re-analyzed previously published TCR beta repertoires from hundreds of donors and added high-resolution HLA genotyping. Alongside the repertoire data, information on donor age, sex, ethnicity and CMV serostatus was compiled. Rather than using new phenotypic data, the later analysis identified candidate immune exposures from TCR beta sequences and from how often those sequences occurred across donors. In addition to the first cohort of 650 to 750 subjects, a separate validation cohort of about 120 different subjects was used. General findings and caveats noted by the study authors: The study listed 164 TCR beta chains as associated with cytomegalovirus. At a false discovery rate of 0.05, a later analysis linked under 20,000 TCR beta sequences to specific HLA alleles. An association between a missense DCLRE1C variant and V-gene and J-gene trimming of TCR beta chains was found in a later genetic analysis and replicated in an independent cohort. Immune exposure information for the cohort was limited to CMV serostatus. Most TCR sequences were observed very rarely across donors, whereas some public TCRs were present in many individuals. The cohort was sequenced for TCR beta chains only, and without alpha or paired-chain data the features that could be detected were limited. The authors suggested that the approach could potentially be generalized to other disease states and immunological phenotypes. Strong co-occurrence of HLA alleles, especially DR and DQ, made assigning TCR associations to individual alleles difficult. According to a later analysis, parvovirus B19, influenza, CMV and Epstein-Barr virus appeared linked to several top co-occurrence clusters. HLA typing was unavailable for some donors at each locus, so association tests used only the typed subset. Linkage disequilibrium might explain the correlated functional status among segregating V segments, but an unknown experimental factor could not be excluded. The classifier was reported to diagnose cytomegalovirus status with high specificity and sensitivity in both the original and validation cohorts. In an earlier analysis of roughly 560 of the donors, most TCR beta V segments were observed in productive rearrangements about 90% or about 30% of the time, broadly matching IMGT annotations. Sequencing depth was assumed to be roughly uniform across donors in the presence/absence analyses, though that assumption may not hold. A further reported finding was that TCR beta sequences accurately predicted the HLA-A and HLA-B alleles for most subjects in the first cohort. A later genetic analysis reported fewer N-insertions in productive TCRs among donors in an Asian-associated ancestry cluster than the roughly 700-donor mean. According to a later analysis, most CMV-associated TCR beta chains appeared to be HLA-restricted, and the HLA associations seemed to be driven largely by CMV exposure. The earlier analysis of about 600 of the donors excluded roughly 17 rarely observed V segments, including chromosome 9 orphons, because counts were too low. In a later analysis, HLA-associated TCR beta chains were found to be more clonally expanded and to have lower generation probabilities than equally common non-associated chains. A few of the identified cytomegalovirus-associated TCR beta chains were confirmed in vitro to be specific for cytomegalovirus antigens. A group of highly shared sequence variants was considered likely to be a technical artifact of the sequencing pipeline. In a later analysis, the rate of TCR association differed among HLA loci, with DRB1 alleles having the most associated TCRs and HLA-C alleles having the fewest.

Library creation used the immunoSEQ multiplex PCR assay. For the multiplex PCR, a mixture combining 60 forward primers for TCR Vbeta segments and 13 reverse primers for TCR Jbeta segments was used. A multiplex PCR assay on genomic DNA amplified the CDR3 region of rearranged TCR beta genes. On the Illumina HiSeq System, the amplified TCR beta libraries were sequenced as 87-base-pair reads. The source study handled its data this way. A later analysis counted tens of millions of unique TCR beta chains across the roughly 700 repertoires, and 9 million to 14 million of these chains were shared by at least two donors. Raw reads were error-corrected and collapsed into unique sequences with a nearest-neighbor algorithm that merged closely related sequences to remove PCR and sequencing errors. V, D and J gene segments were assigned by aligning CDR3 sequences to IMGT reference sequences. For a sequence to be retained, at least a six-nucleotide match to both a V gene segment and a J gene segment was required. A rearrangement was called productive if the CDR3 had no stop codons and remained in frame with V and J, and every other rearrangement was called non-productive. CDR3 was defined by IMGT convention, running from the second conserved V-encoded cysteine to the conserved J-encoded phenylalanine. In an earlier analysis of roughly 580 of the donors, sequences lacking an unambiguous match to a single V gene segment were excluded. An earlier analysis of 587 of the donors classified V segments as functional when productive rearrangements were above 56.7% and as segregating when the standard deviation between donors was above 5%. To diagnose cytomegalovirus status from the catalog of TCR beta chain sequences, a statistical classification framework was built. In a later analysis, TCR nucleotide sequences were compared against IMGT/GENE-DB human TR gene sequences so that V and J genes could be assigned. Using the TCRdist pipeline, a later analysis assigned CDR3 sequences along with most-parsimonious VDJ recombination scenarios. A later analysis defined each TCR beta chain by its CDR3 amino acid sequence plus V-gene family, and excluded reads lacking a unique V-gene family. A later analysis removed 500 to 600 highly shared, low-generation-probability nucleotide sequences to deal with suspected cross-contamination and a sequencing artifact. A later analysis calculated a clonal expansion index for each public chain from normalized within-repertoire ranks of inferred template counts. Generation probabilities in a later analysis came from a VDJ recombination model fitted to out-of-frame rearrangements, and those results were checked against IGoR. Hypergeometric tests were used in a later analysis to score TCR-TCR, TCR-HLA and TCR-CMV co-occurrence, with a repertoire-size bias correction applied to the TCR pairs. False discovery rates were estimated in a later analysis by permuting HLA or CMV assignments 20 times. In a later analysis, co-occurring TCRs were grouped with DBSCAN, and TCRdist sequence similarity was added when clustering was performed within HLA-allele-positive subsets. Repertoires with fewer than 30,000 or more than 120,000 public chains, plus five repertoires with anomalous nucleotide sharing, were excluded from co-occurrence clustering. TCRdb re-hosts the immuneACCESS table, in-frame sequences only. Its copies lack some clones; in the studies checked, an unresolved V gene accounts for under half of them, and the cause for the rest is not known. Clone size and V and J calls were adopted from that table, with D and trimming inferred from the DNA. In all, the sample holds about 100,000 clones, and around four fifths of those were seen once. The biggest ten clones account for roughly 8% of the sample.

The cohort comprised hundreds of healthy bone marrow donors. Cohort members were all nominally healthy when sampled, although unrecorded immune exposures were likely present. The donor was CMV seronegative and was included in the group of several hundred seronegative cohort members. A peripheral blood sample was collected from each donor, and TCR beta sequencing was performed on peripheral blood mononuclear cells. The Qiagen DNeasy Blood Extraction Kit was used to extract genomic DNA from the blood cell samples. The receptor was derived from a man aged 25 to 40 in good health and CMV-seronegative. The sequenced sample was PBMCs.

Here is the DNA: TGTGCCAGCAGTAGTGCGGTCTCTGGAAACACCATATATTTT. Its product reads: CASSSAVSGNTIYF. The sequence is built from TRBV28 and TRBJ1-3; the D segment cannot be called with confidence. According to the germline V gene, CDR1 reads MDHEN and CDR2 reads SYDVKM. The CDR3 covers 14 residues, taking in both the cysteine and the phenylalanine. The read is trimmed to its CDR3 DNA, 42 bases read in frame from base 1. The junction shows trimming of 5 bases on V and 0 bases on J, plus 8 bases between the germline ends.